Shown below are 24 T cell receptor beta chains from a single sample sequenced in a study of T-cell memory formation after mild COVID-19. TCRdb processed the 5' RACE reads anew with MiXCR; each CDR3 protein has one entry. The sample includes 550,000 to 600,000 distinct CDR3 sequences, approximately 15% of them seen just once. Specimen: PBMCs or a T cell subset sorted from them (not recorded which). Receptor source: an adult woman who had mild COVID-19 (a few samples of this study predate the infection). Cell type and time point are not known.

The chain couples TRBV7-3 to TRBJ2-7; tentatively, D is TRBD2 (6 bases). In germline, CDR1 is SGHTA, CDR2 FQGTGA. V was pared by 5 bases and J by 5 bases, with 19 bases between. The CDR3 totals 15 residues. The CDR3 DNA is TGTGCCAGCAGCCCCCGCCCCGGGACTGACGACGAGCAGTACTTC. Its translation: CASSPRPGTDDEQYF. Filled out from reference TRBV7-3 and TRBJ2-7, the complete variable domain reads GAGVSQTPSNKVTEKGKYVELRCDPISGHTALYWYRQSLGQGPEFLIYFQGTGAADDSGLPNDRFFAVRPEGSVSTLKIQRTERGDSAVYLCASSPRPGTDDEQYFGPGTRLTVT.

The chain uses TRBV12-3 or TRBV12-4 and TRBJ2-7; D not resolved. The CDR3 totals 13 residues. V gave up 3 bases and J gave up 3 bases, with 9 bases separating them. CDR3 protein: CASSLGTYYEQYF. For the CDR3, the DNA is TGTGCCAGCAGTTTGGGCACATACTACGAGCAGTACTTC.

This clonotype was seen repeatedly, ten times or more. This chain uses TRBV12-3 or TRBV12-4 with TRBJ1-2, with 9 bases that match TRBD1. CDR3 length: 15 residues. Unmatched junction bases numbered 8, after V lost 5 bases and J lost 4 bases. Written as DNA, the CDR3 is TGTGCCAGCAGTCCCGGGACAGGGTTCGGCTATGGCTACACCTTC. Amino acid sequence: CASSPGTGFGYGYTF.

The J gene is TRBJ2-1, the V gene TRBV23-1, with 12 bases that match TRBD2. TRBV23-1 is treated as an ORF (open reading frame) with a function not yet certain. The CDR3 sequence is 18 residues long. V gave up 4 bases and J gave up 0 bases; unmatched junction bases: 7. The CDR3 region is CASSRLAGVRSSYNEQFF. For the CDR3, the DNA is TGCGCCAGCAGTCGACTAGCGGGGGTCCGAAGCTCCTACAATGAGCAGTTCTTC.

This rearrangement joins TRBV24-1 to TRBJ2-1, with TRBD2 as a possible D gene (6 bases). CDR3 length: 17 residues. Trimming cost V 5 bases and J 0 bases, with 16 bases left between them. The germline CDR1 and CDR2 sequences are KGHDR and SFDVKD. The CDR3 spells CATSGGLLQSSYNEQFF. DNA of the CDR3: TGTGCCACCAGTGGGGGACTTCTCCAGAGCTCCTACAATGAGCAGTTCTTC.

This CDR3 reads CASSPLVASGFYEQYF. The DNA of the CDR3 is TGTGCCAGCAGCCCCCTGGTGGCTAGCGGGTTCTACGAGCAGTACTTC. The chain recombines TRBV5-6 with TRBJ2-7; TRBD2 aligns across 8 bases. J gave up 3 bases and V 4 bases, and 12 bases lay outside the gene matches. CDR1 is SGHDT, CDR2 YYEEEE, per germline. This CDR3 has 16 amino acids. The full variable domain, with the rest looked up from reference TRBV5-6 and TRBJ2-7, is DAGVTQSPTHLIKTRGQQVTLRCSPKSGHDTVSWYQQALGQGPQFIFQYYEEEERQRGNFPDRFSGHQFPNYSSELNVNALLLGDSALYLCASSPLVASGFYEQYFGPGTRLTVT.

This clonotype has only a few counts. This chain connects TRBV12-3 or TRBV12-4 to TRBJ1-1, with 8 bases lining up with TRBD1. CDR3 length: 14 residues. The V and J ends lost 4 bases and 1 base, in that order; junction bases with no gene match: 2. DNA of the CDR3: TGTGCCAGCAGTTACGGGACAGGGAACACTGAAGCTTTCTTT. Translated, it gives CASSYGTGNTEAFF.

This clonotype was counted between two and nine times. This chain connects TRBV4-1 to TRBJ1-5, with 11 positions matching TRBD1. The CDR3 has 16 amino acids. Germline CDR1 reads MGHRA; CDR2 reads YSYEKL. The ends lost 0 bases at V and 6 bases at J; junction bases unmatched: 4. The CDR3 nucleotides read TGCGCCAGCAGCCAAGAATGGGGACAGGGGGGTCAGCCCCAGCATTTT. Encoded protein: CASSQEWGQGGQPQHF.

This clonotype was counted only a few times. CDR3 loop: CSARGEQGPGELFF. The CDR3 nucleotides read TGCAGTGCTAGAGGGGAACAGGGGCCCGGGGAGCTGTTTTTT. The rearrangement joins TRBV20-1 to TRBJ2-2; 7 bases match TRBD1. V shed 1 base and J 6 bases; nucleotides not matched to a gene: 5. CDR3 length: 14 residues. Germline assignment: CDR1 DFQATT and CDR2 SNEGSKA (reference sequence).

V gene TRBV20-1 combines with J gene TRBJ1-6, with D possibly matching TRBD1 (5 bases). CDR1 DFQATT and CDR2 SNEGSKA come from the germline V gene (reference sequence). The CDR3 covers 13 residues. V was cut by 2 bases and J by 8 bases, with 10 bases left in between. The CDR3 region has the DNA TGCAGTGCTAGACGGGTAGGGGATTCACCCCTCCACTTT. Translation gives CSARRVGDSPLHF.

This clonotype was recorded a few times. The chain recombines TRBV7-2 with TRBJ1-1; a possible D gene is TRBD1 (5 bases). The CDR3 totals 16 residues. From germline, CDR1 is SGHTA and CDR2 FQGNSA. The V and J ends lost 1 base and 5 bases respectively, with 17 bases between them. The CDR3 DNA reads TGTGCCAGCAGCTTAGATGAGGACCATTGGGGGACTGAAGCTTTCTTT. The encoded protein is CASSLDEDHWGTEAFF.

The rearrangement uses TRBV7-9 and TRBJ1-1, with 8 bases that match TRBD1. With V trimmed by 6 bases and J by 3 bases, 9 bases remained unmatched. The CDR3 loop spans 15 amino acids. CDR1 SEHNR and CDR2 FQNEAQ come from the germline V gene (reference sequence). In DNA, the CDR3 is TGTGCCAGCAGTTCCGGACAGGGAAGGGACACTGAAGCTTTCTTT. Its translation is CASSSGQGRDTEAFF. Full variable domain (rest looked up from reference TRBV7-9 and TRBJ1-1): DTGVSQNPRHKITKRGQNVTFRCDPISEHNRLYWYRQTLGQGPEFLTYFQNEAQLEKSRLLSDRFSAERPKGSFSTLEIQRTEQGDSAMYLCASSSGQGRDTEAFFGQGTRLTVV.

This clonotype was seen a few times. The CDR3 spells CASSQGRASTETQYF. As DNA, the CDR3 is TGTGCCAGCAGCCAAGGAAGGGCAAGCACGGAGACCCAGTACTTC. The chain employs TRBV4-2 and TRBJ2-5; D remains ambiguous. This CDR3 is 15 amino acids long. Germline CDR1 and CDR2: LGHNA and YNFKEQ. Trimming took off 1 base at V and 5 bases at J, with 14 bases between the two ends.

This clonotype has just a few counts. The chain recombines TRBV3-1 with TRBJ2-2; 11 bases fit TRBD2. Germline V gene data show CDR1 as LGHDT and CDR2 as YNNKEL (reference sequence). The CDR3 has 19 residues. The V and J ends lost 4 bases and 4 bases, in that order; junction bases with no gene match: 14. Here the CDR3 reads CASSPSRSLAGVGTGELFF. Here the CDR3 DNA reads TGTGCCAGCAGCCCGAGCCGTTCACTAGCGGGAGTCGGCACCGGGGAGCTGTTTTTT.

There are a few counts of this clonotype. V usage is TRBV5-6 and J usage is TRBJ2-7, with 9 bases lining up with TRBD1. The germline gives CDR1 SGHDT, CDR2 YYEEEE. This CDR3 comprises 16 residues. With V trimmed by 4 bases and J by 3 bases, 11 bases remained unmatched. CDR3 amino acids: CASSESGTGKYYEQYF. CDR3 sequence (DNA): TGTGCCAGCAGCGAAAGCGGGACAGGGAAATACTACGAGCAGTACTTC. The full variable domain, completed using reference TRBV5-6 and TRBJ2-7, is DAGVTQSPTHLIKTRGQQVTLRCSPKSGHDTVSWYQQALGQGPQFIFQYYEEEERQRGNFPDRFSGHQFPNYSSELNVNALLLGDSALYLCASSESGTGKYYEQYFGPGTRLTVT.

This clonotype was counted only a few times. The chain has TRBV12-3 or TRBV12-4 and TRBJ1-6; 10 bases map to TRBD1. The CDR3 extends over 15 amino acids. V gave up 10 bases and J gave up 10 bases; unmatched junction bases: 13. The CDR3 loop is CATQTGGRLSSPLHF. CDR3 nucleotides: TGTGCCACCCAGACAGGGGGCCGTTTGTCGTCACCCCTCCACTTT.

In its sample, this clonotype was seen many times. The chain employs TRBV25-1 and TRBJ2-3; D perhaps matches TRBD1 (6 bases). CDR1 is MGHDK, CDR2 SYGVNS, per germline. Trimming cost V 1 base and J 0 bases, with 14 bases left between them. This CDR3 comprises 17 residues. The CDR3 sequence: CASSELGDRPSTDTQYF. The CDR3 DNA is TGTGCCAGCAGTGAATTAGGAGACAGGCCTAGCACAGATACGCAGTATTTT.

The CDR3 DNA reads as TGTGCCCAAGGGGAGGGGCGAGAGCAGTACTTC. Protein product: CAQGEGREQYF. The rearrangement joins TRBV10-3 to TRBJ2-7; the match to TRBD2 covers 7 bases. The V and J ends lost 11 bases and 7 bases, in that order; junction bases with no gene match: 8. This CDR3 contains 11 residues. CDR1 and CDR2 from the germline V gene are ENHRY and SYGVKD.

The J gene is TRBJ2-7, the V gene TRBV30; D may correspond to TRBD1 or TRBD2 (6 bases each). Germline V CDR1 and CDR2: GTSNPN, SVGIG (reference sequence). The CDR3 totals 13 residues. V lost 7 bases to trimming and J lost 1 base, with 14 bases between them. The CDR3 nucleotides read TGTGCCTTGTCTGGGGGGACATCCTACGAGCAGTACTTC. It specifies CALSGGTSYEQYF.

This clonotype has more than one count but fewer than ten. This chain's CDR3 is CASSLPVPWTRFYTDTQYF. The CDR3 nucleotides read TGTGCCAGCAGTTTACCCGTACCTTGGACTAGATTTTACACAGATACGCAGTATTTT. This sequence joins TRBV28 and TRBJ2-3, with TRBD2 matching 7 bases. With V trimmed by 2 bases and J by 2 bases, 16 bases remained unmatched. The CDR3 is 19 residues long. Germline V lookup: CDR1 MDHEN, CDR2 SYDVKM.

This clonotype has just a few counts. This chain connects TRBV12-3 or TRBV12-4 to TRBJ2-3; D gene unclear. V was shortened by 3 bases and J by 6 bases, with 13 bases between the two germline ends. The CDR3 is 14 amino acids. For the CDR3, the DNA is TGTGCCAGCAGTTTCTCTCAGGCTCTGGATACGCAGTATTTT. Protein: CASSFSQALDTQYF.

The V gene is TRBV6-4, the J gene TRBJ1-1; no clear D. With 3 bases removed from V and 1 base from J, the gap between germline ends came to 12 bases. This CDR3 has 15 amino acids. Germline values: CDR1 MRHNA, CDR2 SNTAGT. DNA of the CDR3: TGTGCCAGCAGTGAAAATGAGAGGACGAACACTGAAGCTTTCTTT. It yields the protein CASSENERTNTEAFF.

The sample holds a few counts of this clonotype. The chain combines TRBV5-1 with TRBJ2-5; 9 nucleotides match TRBD1. V was clipped by 1 base and J by 5 bases; unmatched bases: 6. This CDR3 contains 15 residues. Germline-derived CDR1 and CDR2 are SGHRS and YFSETQ. Here the CDR3 reads CASSLWTGVKETQYF. In DNA, the CDR3 is TGCGCCAGCAGCTTGTGGACAGGGGTCAAGGAGACCCAGTACTTC.

The chain recombines TRBV30 with TRBJ2-1; a possible D gene is TRBD2 (6 bases). The CDR3 covers 14 residues. The germline CDR1 and CDR2 sequences are GTSNPN and SVGIG (reference sequence). The ends were cut back, 0 bases at V and 9 bases at J, with 15 bases in the middle. The CDR3, as DNA: TGTGCCTGGAGTGTATGGGAGGCCGGGAGTGAGCAGTTCTTC. Translating gives CAWSVWEAGSEQFF.